The clone carrying this T cell receptor (beta chain) was seen a handful of times. Its antigen is currently unknown. Sequencing was performed with immunoSEQ multiplex PCR; in TCRdb, only in-frame clones are kept and a portion is missing. The sample has about 72,000 clones, about two thirds seen once. This sample is part of a study of cytotoxic CD8 clonotypes in ibrutinib-treated CLL. Overall study: Within the patient group, about a dozen were relapsed/refractory and roughly 15 treatment-naive, and some 18 were IGHV unmutated. Study-wide results and caveats: While tracking circulating CD8+ T-cell counts, baseline clonality exceeded that of age-matched healthy donors.

The ends were cut back, 0 bases at V and 2 bases at J, with 11 bases in the middle. Germline V gene lookup returns CDR1 MNHEY and CDR2 SVGAGI. The CDR3 runs to 16 residues. The chain carries TRBV6-5 and TRBJ1-5; D remains unclear. The sequence was obtained from a human donor with chronic lymphocytic leukemia. The source was PBMCs, collected after 12 months of ibrutinib treatment. CDR3 sequence: CASSYSPPAGNQPQHF. The DNA of the CDR3 is TGTGCCAGCAGTTACTCTCCCCCGGCGGGCAATCAGCCCCAGCATTTT.